The 25 T cell receptor beta chains presented below share a single source sample, sequenced in a study of cytomegalovirus exposure and HLA in healthy donors. Amplification used 60 Vbeta primers and 13 Jbeta primers. Profiling relied on immunoSEQ multiplex PCR, and the TCRdb table lists in-frame clones only, not all of them. The data contain about 240,000 clones, around 81% of them seen just once; the ten biggest clones take up 8%. The specimen sequenced was PBMCs. The origin of the receptors is a woman in her sixties or seventies in good health and CMV-seropositive.

The table lists this clone with a count of one. The V and J genes are TRBV18 and TRBJ1-1, with D maybe TRBD1 (5 bases). The germline V gene encodes CDR1 KGHSH and CDR2 LQKENI. The CDR3 totals 13 residues. The V end was cut by 4 bases, the J end by 1 base, with 7 bases between. The CDR3 sequence is CASSQTANTEAFF. CDR3 sequence (DNA): TGTGCCAGCTCACAGACAGCGAACACTGAAGCTTTCTTT.

V usage is TRBV19 and J usage is TRBJ2-1; D possibly corresponds to TRBD2 (7 bases). CDR3 length: 14 amino acids. CDR1 is LNHDA and CDR2 is SQIVND in the germline V gene (reference sequence). With 4 bases removed from V and 3 bases from J, the gap between germline ends came to 10 bases. CDR3 amino acids: CASSTRGLYNEQFF. The CDR3 DNA sequence: TGTGCCAGTAGTACGCGGGGGCTCTACAATGAGCAGTTCTTC.

The CDR3 spells CASSRGLAWPNEQFF. In nucleotides, the CDR3 is TGTGCCAGCAGCCGAGGACTAGCCTGGCCCAATGAGCAGTTCTTC. This rearrangement joins TRBV5-6 to TRBJ2-1; 8 bases match TRBD2. Germline trimming cut 4 bases from V and 6 bases from J; bases unmatched to any gene: 9. This CDR3 is 15 amino acids long. Per the germline V gene, CDR1 is SGHDT and CDR2 is YYEEEE.

This chain joins TRBV19 and TRBJ1-1; TRBD1 might be the D (5 bases). The CDR3 is 13 residues long. The V gene lost 6 bases and the J gene lost 7 bases, with 15 bases spanning the gap. The V gene's germline CDR1 is LNHDA and CDR2 SQIVND (reference sequence). The DNA of the CDR3 is TGTGCCAGTAGAAGAGGAGGGGCCGGTGAAGCTTTCTTT. This codes for CASRRGGAGEAFF.

The V call is TRBV4-1, the J call TRBJ2-3; 8 positions agree with TRBD2. This CDR3 comprises 16 residues. V was clipped by 3 bases and J by 0 bases; unmatched bases: 5. The germline CDR1 and CDR2 sequences are MGHRA and YSYEKL. The CDR3 loop reads CASSHTAGASTDTQYF. In nucleotides, the CDR3 is TGCGCCAGCAGCCATACAGCGGGAGCGAGCACAGATACGCAGTATTTT.

The chain employs TRBV2 and TRBJ2-7; 7 positions match TRBD1. Germline V CDR1 and CDR2: SNHLY, FYNNEI. J lost 4 bases, V lost 2 bases, and 11 bases had no gene match. This CDR3 has 16 amino acids. CDR3 region: CASSESRQGSSYEQYF. As DNA, the CDR3 is TGTGCCAGCAGTGAATCTAGACAGGGATCCTCATACGAGCAGTACTTC. Supplemented by reference TRBV2 and TRBJ2-7, the full variable domain reads EPEVTQTPSHQVTQMGQEVILRCVPISNHLYFYWYRQILGQKVEFLVSFYNNEISEKSEIFDDQFSVERPDGSNFTLKIRSTKLEDSAMYFCASSESRQGSSYEQYFGPGTRLTVT.

This clone showed up just a few times. The same CDR3 can be traced to other DNA sequences in this sample. V gene TRBV4-1 combines with J gene TRBJ1-4; D is undetermined. V lost 1 base, J lost 3 bases, and 6 bases lay in between. The length of the CDR3 is 14 residues. Germline V lookup: CDR1 MGHRA, CDR2 YSYEKL. This chain's CDR3 is CASSQGVANEKLFF. The CDR3 DNA is TGCGCCAGCAGCCAAGGAGTGGCTAATGAAAAACTGTTTTTT.

This clone was counted only a few times. The chain combines TRBV11-1 with TRBJ1-1; no clear D gene. V lost 1 base and J 0 bases, leaving 12 bases between the germline ends. The CDR3 spans 16 residues. The germline V gene encodes CDR1 SGHAT and CDR2 FQDESV (reference sequence). In DNA, the CDR3 is TGTGCCAGCAGCTTAGGGAGCCTTTCAGTGAACACTGAAGCTTTCTTT. This gives the protein CASSLGSLSVNTEAFF.

The rearrangement links TRBV4-1 to TRBJ1-3, with unresolved D. V was cut by 0 bases and J by 0 bases, with 9 bases left in between. Per the germline V gene, CDR1 is MGHRA and CDR2 is YSYEKL. The CDR3 sequence is 16 residues long. CDR3 bases: TGCGCCAGCAGCCAAGATACGGTGCCCTCTGGAAACACCATATATTTT. It yields the protein CASSQDTVPSGNTIYF.

The chain uses TRBV7-2 and TRBJ2-2, with 8 bases lining up with TRBD1. The V segment lost 0 bases and the J segment 2 bases; nucleotides outside the gene matches: 5. The CDR3 totals 17 residues. The V gene's germline CDR1 is SGHTA and CDR2 FQGNSA. CDR3 amino acids: CASSLASQGANTGELFF. CDR3 nucleotides: TGTGCCAGCAGCTTAGCAAGTCAGGGGGCCAACACCGGGGAGCTGTTTTTT.

The chain has TRBV29-1 and TRBJ2-5; D might be TRBD1 (5 bases). This CDR3 region has 12 residues. The V and J ends lost 4 bases and 5 bases respectively, with 11 bases between them. CDR1 and CDR2 (germline): SQVTM, ANQGSEA. CDR3 in amino acids: CSVGLSGETQYF. The CDR3 DNA is TGCAGCGTTGGTCTATCAGGGGAGACCCAGTACTTC. Variable domain in full (rest from reference TRBV29-1 and TRBJ2-5): SAVISQKPSRDICQRGTSLTIQCQVDSQVTMMFWYRQQPGQSLTLIATANQGSEATYESGFVIDKFPISRPNLTFSTLTVSNMSPEDSSIYLCSVGLSGETQYFGPGTRLLVL.

The chain is built from TRBV19 and TRBJ1-2; D unresolved. This CDR3 is built from 16 residues. Germline values: CDR1 LNHDA, CDR2 SQIVND (reference sequence). V lost 7 bases and J lost 3, with 21 bases in between. This chain's CDR3 is CASTPRRVRVDYGYTF. CDR3 DNA: TGTGCCAGTACCCCTCGGAGGGTCCGGGTGGACTATGGCTACACCTTC.

This clone was detected a few times. V gene TRBV27 combines with J gene TRBJ2-2; D remains unclear. The CDR3 is 14 amino acids. CDR1 and CDR2 (germline): MNHEY, SMNVEV (reference sequence). V was shortened by 7 bases and J by 2 bases, with 11 bases between the two germline ends. The CDR3 is CASTRLPNTGELFF. The DNA for the CDR3 is TGTGCCAGCACTAGACTGCCTAACACCGGGGAGCTGTTTTTT.

The chain uses TRBV28 and TRBJ1-2; 8 nucleotides line up with TRBD1. Germline V gene data show CDR1 as MDHEN and CDR2 as SYDVKM. V lost 6 bases to trimming and J lost 9 bases; unmatched junction nucleotides: 21. CDR3 size: 17 residues. This CDR3 reads CASSRGDTGTGTMSYTF. The DNA for the CDR3 is TGTGCCAGCAGCAGGGGGGATACCGGGACAGGTACTATGAGCTACACCTTC.

J is TRBJ2-1 and V is TRBV5-1; no firm D call. Germline V gene data show CDR1 as SGHRS and CDR2 as YFSETQ. The CDR3 length is 11 residues. V was shortened by 0 bases and J by 10 bases, with 5 bases between the two germline ends. DNA for the CDR3: TGCGCCAGCAGCTTGGTGGAGGAGCAGTTCTTC. Amino acid sequence: CASSLVEEQFF.

The chain employs TRBV2 and TRBJ1-2, with 7 bases that match TRBD1. This CDR3 comprises 14 residues. The germline V gene has CDR1 SNHLY and CDR2 FYNNEI. V lost 2 bases to trimming and J lost 2 bases; unmatched junction nucleotides: 2. CDR3 DNA: TGTGCCAGCAGTGAAACAGGGGAGAACTATGGCTACACCTTC. This translates into CASSETGENYGYTF.

CDR3 nucleotide sequence: TGCGCCAGCAGCGCGGACAGGGTAGGTCTTGCTGAAGCTTTCTTT. This codes for CASSADRVGLAEAFF. J is TRBJ1-1 and V is TRBV5-1; 8 bases map to TRBD1. CDR3 length equals 15 residues. Germline V gene lookup returns CDR1 SGHRS and CDR2 YFSETQ. The trim removed 4 bases at V and 6 bases at J, leaving 11 bases unmatched.

This clone was seen a handful of times. The rearrangement uses TRBV5-6 and TRBJ1-2, with TRBD1 matching over 7 bases. The junction had 6 bases not matched to a gene; V was cut back by 2 bases and J by 5 bases. The germline CDR1 and CDR2 sequences are SGHDT and YYEEEE. This CDR3 contains 14 residues. The CDR3: CASSFGDSTYGYTF. In DNA, the CDR3 is TGTGCCAGCAGCTTTGGGGACAGCACGTATGGCTACACCTTC.

The CDR3: CASSFSGDRNTGELFF. In nucleotides, the CDR3 is TGTGCCAGCAGCTTTTCTGGAGACAGGAACACCGGGGAGCTGTTTTTT. The chain recombines TRBV5-5 with TRBJ2-2; possibly TRBD1 for D (5 bases). From germline, CDR1 is SGHKS and CDR2 YYEKEE (reference sequence). The CDR3 contains 16 residues. V was shortened by 2 bases and J by 1 base, with 12 bases between the two germline ends.

The CDR3 DNA follows: TGTGCCTGGAGTGGGCAGGGGGCGGGTTATGGCTACACCTTC. Residues: CAWSGQGAGYGYTF. The V and J genes are TRBV30 and TRBJ1-2, with 8 bases aligning to TRBD1. The CDR3 is made up of 14 amino acids. The V gene end was trimmed by 1 base and the J gene end by 5 bases; junction bases not matched to a gene: 6. The germline V gene encodes CDR1 GTSNPN and CDR2 SVGIG (reference sequence). Based on the CDR3 plus reference TRBV30 and TRBJ1-2, the full variable domain is SQTIHQWPATLVQPVGSPLSLECTVEGTSNPNLYWYRQAAGRGLQLLFYSVGIGQISSEVPQNLSASRPQDRQFILSSKKLLLSDSGFYLCAWSGQGAGYGYTFGSGTRLTVV.

This rearrangement joins TRBV27 to TRBJ1-4; possible D gene TRBD1, 5 bases. This CDR3 spans 14 amino acids. Looked up from germline, CDR1 is MNHEY and CDR2 is SMNVEV (reference sequence). Trimming shortened V by 5 bases and J by 6 bases, and 13 bases separated the two germline ends. CDR3 sequence: CASSGGEGYEKLFF. Written as DNA, the CDR3 is TGTGCCAGCAGTGGAGGGGAGGGTTATGAAAAACTGTTTTTT.

V usage is TRBV4-1 and J usage is TRBJ2-1; 11 bases align to TRBD2. CDR1 and CDR2 (germline): MGHRA, YSYEKL. This CDR3 is 17 amino acids long. Unmatched junction bases numbered 9, after V lost 6 bases and J lost 2 bases. CDR3: CASSFLAGGLTYNEQFF. The DNA for the CDR3 is TGCGCCAGCAGTTTTCTAGCGGGAGGTCTCACCTACAATGAGCAGTTCTTC.

The chain links TRBV5-1 to TRBJ2-7; D may be TRBD2 (6 bases). V shed 4 bases and J shed 3 bases, with 29 bases lying between them. This CDR3 contains 19 residues. Germline assignment: CDR1 SGHRS and CDR2 YFSETQ. The CDR3 coding sequence is TGCGCCAGCAGCCCCAGGAGGGAAAGGCCTTCGGGGATACGCTACGAGCAGTACTTC. Amino acid sequence: CASSPRRERPSGIRYEQYF.

The chain combines TRBV10-3 with TRBJ2-1; 9 nucleotides line up with TRBD2. This CDR3 contains 15 residues. In germline, CDR1 is ENHRY, CDR2 SYGVKD. V lost 0 bases and J lost 9; bases outside the gene matches: 6. The CDR3 sequence: CAISESASGEGEQFF. Here the CDR3 DNA reads TGTGCCATCAGTGAGTCGGCTAGCGGGGAGGGTGAGCAGTTCTTC.

The chain joins TRBV5-8 to TRBJ2-3; 7 bases agree with TRBD2. Trimming cost V 4 bases and J 2 bases; bases outside gene matches: 7. CDR1 and CDR2 (germline): SGHTS, YDEGEE. There are 15 residues in the CDR3. CDR3 in amino acids: CASSASGYTTDTQYF. CDR3 sequence (DNA): TGTGCCAGCAGCGCTAGCGGATACACCACAGATACGCAGTATTTT. Complete variable domain (other parts from reference TRBV5-8 and TRBJ2-3): EAGVTQSPTHLIKTRGQQATLRCSPISGHTSVYWYQQALGLGLQFLLWYDEGEERNRGNFPPRFSGRQFPNYSSELNVNALELEDSALYLCASSASGYTTDTQYFGPGTRLTVL.